This passage covers 19 T cell receptor beta chains from one sample sequenced in a study of shared clonotypes between healthy human individuals. The repertoire was sequenced with immunoSEQ multiplex PCR; TCRdb's copy has only in-frame clones and lacks some. The sample consists of more than 1.2 million clones, around 98.5% of them appearing once. Material: naive CD4+ T cells sorted from blood. The subset here: CD45RA+ positively selected. These receptors all stem from a young man in good health.

The rearrangement joins TRBV15 to TRBJ2-7; 14 nucleotides line up with TRBD2. The J segment lost 2 bases and the V segment lost 1 base, leaving 16 bases of the junction unmatched. CDR1 LNHNV and CDR2 YYDKDF come from the germline V gene (reference sequence). CDR3 length: 21 residues. The CDR3 is CATSRVLRFGTSGSLTYEQYF. DNA of the CDR3: TGTGCCACCAGCAGAGTATTGAGGTTCGGGACTAGCGGGAGCCTAACCTACGAGCAGTACTTC.

The rearrangement links TRBV28 to TRBJ2-3; TRBD2 matches at 12 bases. Trimming took 8 bases from V and 6 from J; bases not matched to a gene: 9. The CDR3 totals 15 residues. CDR1 and CDR2 (germline): MDHEN, SYDVKM. CDR3 loop: CASALAGGPTDTQYF. CDR3 nucleotide sequence: TGTGCCAGCGCCCTAGCGGGAGGGCCGACGGATACGCAGTATTTT.

The J gene is TRBJ2-3, the V gene TRBV5-1, with D perhaps TRBD2 (6 bases). CDR3 size: 15 residues. V was cut by 4 bases and J by 1 base, with 13 bases left in between. Germline CDR1 reads SGHRS; CDR2 reads YFSETQ. CDR3 in DNA: TGCGCCAGCAGCGCGGGGCCGGCGGGCACAGATACGCAGTATTTT. Its translation: CASSAGPAGTDTQYF.

The gene calls are TRBV9 and TRBJ1-3; a weak D match, TRBD1 (5 bases). This CDR3 contains 16 residues. The ends were cut back, 0 bases at V and 1 base at J, with 11 bases in the middle. The germline CDR1 and CDR2 sequences are SGDLS and YYNGEE. The CDR3 spells CASSVVGTASGNTIYF. CDR3 in DNA: TGTGCCAGCAGCGTAGTCGGGACGGCGTCTGGAAACACCATATATTTT.

This chain connects TRBV6-5 to TRBJ2-2; 9 positions agree with TRBD1. The CDR3 is 16 residues long. CDR1 and CDR2 (germline): MNHEY, SVGAGI. Losses at the gene ends were 3 bases for V and 7 bases for J; bases not matched to a gene: 9. The CDR3 DNA reads TGTGCCAGCAGTTATTTCGTTGGACAGGGGAACGGGGAGCTGTTTTTT. Its translation: CASSYFVGQGNGELFF.

This chain joins TRBV5-1 and TRBJ2-7, with TRBD1 as a possible D gene (8 bases). The CDR3 is 18 amino acids. Trimming removed 2 bases at V and 0 bases at J, with 21 bases between. Germline CDR1 is SGHRS and CDR2 is YFSETQ. CDR3 residues: CASSFAGTGGASSYEQYF. The CDR3 DNA reads TGCGCCAGCAGCTTTGCCGGAACAGGGGGGGCCTCCTCCTACGAGCAGTACTTC.

In DNA form, the CDR3 reads TGTGCCAGCAGTGAATGGGGCTCTGGAAACACCATATATTTT. Translation: CASSEWGSGNTIYF. The chain joins TRBV2 to TRBJ1-3; D is unresolved. The CDR3 runs 14 residues. With 2 bases removed from V and 0 bases from J, the gap between germline ends came to 5 bases. Per the germline V gene, CDR1 is SNHLY and CDR2 is FYNNEI.

This chain connects TRBV5-6 to TRBJ2-1; D call uncertain. Trimming pared 1 base from V and 6 bases from J, leaving 14 bases between. CDR3 length equals 15 residues. Germline V gives CDR1 SGHDT, CDR2 YYEEEE. The CDR3 sequence: CASSLLASLPNEQFF. The CDR3 DNA sequence: TGTGCCAGCAGCTTGTTGGCTAGTCTGCCCAATGAGCAGTTCTTC.

This rearrangement joins TRBV25-1 to TRBJ2-7, with D unclear. Trimming shortened V by 6 bases and J by 6 bases, and 12 bases separated the two germline ends. The CDR3 consists of 12 residues. CDR1 and CDR2 from the germline V gene are MGHDK and SYGVNS. Here the CDR3 reads CASSGPDTEQYF. The CDR3 DNA reads as TGTGCCAGCAGCGGACCAGACACCGAGCAGTACTTC.

This clone was detected once. The V gene is TRBV28, the J gene TRBJ2-7; D is unresolved. Trimming stripped 2 bases from V and 6 bases from J, with 8 bases between. The CDR3 consists of 12 residues. The germline gives CDR1 MDHEN, CDR2 SYDVKM. This CDR3 is CASSLEGFEQYF. As DNA, the CDR3 is TGTGCCAGCAGTTTAGAAGGGTTCGAGCAGTACTTC.

The genes are TRBV6-5 and TRBJ2-5; TRBD1 is a possible D gene (6 bases). The germline gives CDR1 MNHEY, CDR2 SVGAGI. V dropped 6 bases and J dropped 5 bases, with 16 bases sitting between them. This CDR3 has 14 residues. The DNA for the CDR3 is TGTGCCAGCAGAATGGGGTGGGGGCTGGAGACCCAGTACTTC. It codes for CASRMGWGLETQYF.

For this clone: Within the sample, other DNA sequences also encode this same CDR3. The V call is TRBV7-6, the J call TRBJ2-7; TRBD1 matches at 9 bases. This CDR3 is built from 14 residues. V lost 1 base, J lost 4 bases, and 2 bases stayed unmatched. Germline values: CDR1 SGHVS, CDR2 FNYEAQ. CDR3 sequence: CASSLGGQGYEQYF. The CDR3 bases are TGTGCCAGCAGCTTAGGGGGACAGGGATACGAGCAGTACTTC.

This chain links TRBV10-2 with TRBJ2-1; 7 positions match TRBD2. V dropped 4 bases and J dropped 4; count of bases not matched to a gene: 13. Germline CDR1 WSHSY, CDR2 SAAADI. The CDR3 is made up of 17 amino acids. This CDR3 reads CASSGRLERGKYNEQFF. Written as DNA, the CDR3 is TGCGCCAGCAGTGGGAGACTTGAGCGGGGCAAATACAATGAGCAGTTCTTC.

This chain links TRBV13 with TRBJ1-2; a weak D match, TRBD1 (6 bases). Germline V gives CDR1 PRHDT, CDR2 FYEKMQ (reference sequence). V lost 5 bases and J 6 bases, leaving 22 bases between the germline ends. This CDR3 region has 16 residues. This chain's CDR3 is CASSPRFRGLIDGYTF. The CDR3 nucleotides are TGTGCCAGCAGCCCACGATTCAGGGGCCTTATAGATGGCTACACCTTC. The full variable domain, completed using reference TRBV13 and TRBJ1-2, is AAGVIQSPRHLIKEKRETATLKCYPIPRHDTVYWYQQGPGQDPQFLISFYEKMQSDKGSIPDRFSAQQFSDYHSELNMSSLELGDSALYFCASSPRFRGLIDGYTFGSGTRLTVV.

The V call is TRBV18, the J call TRBJ2-2, with 9 bases matching TRBD2. The V gene's germline CDR1 is KGHSH and CDR2 LQKENI. This CDR3 is 16 amino acids long. The trim removed 6 bases at V and 3 bases at J, leaving 8 bases unmatched. CDR3: CASSWREGQDTGELFF. The CDR3 DNA reads as TGTGCCAGCTCGTGGCGGGAGGGCCAGGACACCGGGGAGCTGTTTTTT.

This chain's CDR3 is CASSAGQAFNYGYTF. CDR3 coding DNA: TGCGCCAGCAGCGCCGGACAGGCTTTTAACTATGGCTACACCTTC. The chain employs TRBV5-1 and TRBJ1-2; 7 positions match TRBD1. Trimming cost V 4 bases and J 1 base; bases outside gene matches: 7. Per germline, CDR1 SGHRS and CDR2 YFSETQ. This CDR3 region has 15 residues.

This chain links TRBV5-8 with TRBJ2-3; TRBD2 matches at 12 bases. The CDR3 sequence is 17 residues long. Trimming took 4 bases from V and 0 from J; bases not matched to a gene: 6. The V gene's germline CDR1 is SGHTS and CDR2 YDEGEE. The CDR3 DNA sequence: TGTGCCAGCAGCCCAGGACTAGCGGGGCCTAGCACAGATACGCAGTATTTT. This encodes CASSPGLAGPSTDTQYF.

This clone came up once. The gene calls are TRBV29-1 and TRBJ2-7; perhaps TRBD1 as D (5 bases). Germline V gives CDR1 SQVTM, CDR2 ANQGSEA. The germline V and J ends were trimmed by 4 bases and 0 bases, with 10 bases remaining between them. This CDR3 has 13 amino acids. The CDR3 coding sequence is TGCAGCGTTGTCGACAGAAGCTCCTACGAGCAGTACTTC. It translates to CSVVDRSSYEQYF.

CDR3 sequence (DNA): TGTGCCAGCAGCTTAGATTTGGGACAGGGTGTGCCCGGAGGATATGGCTACACCTTC. Translating it yields CASSLDLGQGVPGGYGYTF. V is TRBV11-2 and J is TRBJ1-2, with 9 bases identical to TRBD1. Germline V gives CDR1 SGHAT, CDR2 FQNNGV. Trimming at V came to 0 bases and at J to 5 bases, leaving 16 bases not matched to a gene. The CDR3 runs to 19 residues.